A selection of T cell receptor beta chains follows, all from one sample in a study of Graves' ophthalmopathy and Graves' hyperthyroidism. TCRdb recomputed calls from the multiplex PCR reads with MiXCR, one row per CDR3 protein. The data show over a million distinct CDR3 sequences, with 35% to 40% seen just once and approximately 10% held by the top ten. What was sequenced was peripheral blood or thyroid tissue (not recorded which). The receptors shown here come from an adult man with Graves' hyperthyroidism. CDR3s include the opening cysteine and the closing phenylalanine or tryptophan. D genes are given only for firm matches. Not every row has a clone size; where given, it reads once, few, many or a size class.

j_call: TRBJ2-7; v_call: TRBV28; clone_size: few; d_call: -; cdr3_nt: TGTGCCAGCAGTTTAACCCCGAACGAGCAGTACTTC; cdr3_aa: CASSLTPNEQYF
j_call: TRBJ2-5; v_call: TRBV5-1; clone_size: -; d_call: -; cdr3_nt: TGCGCCAGCAGCTATGAGGGGGAAGAGACCCAGTACTTC; cdr3_aa: CASSYEGEETQYF
j_call: TRBJ2-5; v_call: TRBV10-2; clone_size: -; d_call: TRBD1; cdr3_nt: TGCGCCAGCAGGGATGCTTCCGGGACAGCCCAAGAGACCCAGTACTTC; cdr3_aa: CASRDASGTAQETQYF
j_call: TRBJ2-5; v_call: TRBV19; clone_size: -; d_call: TRBD1; cdr3_nt: TGTGCCAGTAGAAGGGGACAGGGCTTACAGTCGGAGACCCGGTACTTC; cdr3_aa: CASRRGQGLQSETRYF
j_call: TRBJ1-2; v_call: TRBV25-1; clone_size: many; d_call: -; cdr3_nt: TGTGCCAGCAGTGACGGACAGAACTATGGCTACACCTTC; cdr3_aa: CASSDGQNYGYTF
j_call: TRBJ1-6; v_call: TRBV20-1; clone_size: -; d_call: -; cdr3_nt: TGCAGTGCTAGAGTGGGTCCCAGGGTTAATTCACCCCTCCACTTT; cdr3_aa: CSARVGPRVNSPLHF
j_call: TRBJ2-7; v_call: TRBV7-6; clone_size: many; d_call: -; cdr3_nt: TGTGCCAGCAGCTTAGACTACCATGAAGAGCAGTACTTC; cdr3_aa: CASSLDYHEEQYF
j_call: TRBJ2-1; v_call: TRBV7-3; clone_size: -; d_call: TRBD1; cdr3_nt: TGTGCCAGCGTGGGGACAGGGGGCTACAATGAGCAGTTCTTC; cdr3_aa: CASVGTGGYNEQFF
j_call: TRBJ1-4; v_call: TRBV5-1; clone_size: -; d_call: -; cdr3_nt: TGCGCCAGCAGCTTGGCTTCACCTACAACTAATGAAAAACTGTTTTTT; cdr3_aa: CASSLASPTTNEKLFF
j_call: TRBJ1-4; v_call: TRBV7-8; clone_size: once; d_call: TRBD1; cdr3_nt: TGTGCCAGCAGCACGGACAGGGGAGGAACTAATGAAAAACTGTTTTTT; cdr3_aa: CASSTDRGGTNEKLFF
j_call: TRBJ1-5; v_call: TRBV10-3; clone_size: many; d_call: -; cdr3_nt: TGTGCCACAACCCCAGAGGGCTACCAGCCCCAGCATTTT; cdr3_aa: CATTPEGYQPQHF
j_call: TRBJ1-5; v_call: TRBV24-1; clone_size: -; d_call: TRBD1; cdr3_nt: TGTGCCACCAGTGATCCGCGGACAGGGGGGAGCAATCAGCCCCAGCATTTT; cdr3_aa: CATSDPRTGGSNQPQHF
j_call: TRBJ2-7; v_call: TRBV19; clone_size: -; d_call: -; cdr3_nt: TGTGCCAGTAGTATTACTAGCCGCCGGGATTCGTACGAGCAGTACTTC; cdr3_aa: CASSITSRRDSYEQYF
j_call: TRBJ2-2; v_call: TRBV7-3; clone_size: many; d_call: -; cdr3_nt: TGTGCCAGCAGCCACATCACCGGGGAGCTGTTTTTT; cdr3_aa: CASSHITGELFF
j_call: TRBJ1-5; v_call: TRBV7-9; clone_size: many; d_call: -; cdr3_nt: TGTGCCAGCAGCTTAGAAGCAGGTCAGCCCCAGCATTTT; cdr3_aa: CASSLEAGQPQHF
j_call: TRBJ1-3; v_call: TRBV2; clone_size: many; d_call: -; cdr3_nt: TGTGCCAGCAGGATCTCTGGAAACACCATATATTTT; cdr3_aa: CASRISGNTIYF
j_call: TRBJ2-7; v_call: TRBV9; clone_size: few; d_call: -; cdr3_nt: TGTGCCAGCAGCGACTCAGGGGTCCCTATCGACGAGCAGTACTTC; cdr3_aa: CASSDSGVPIDEQYF
j_call: TRBJ2-7; v_call: TRBV5-4; clone_size: -; d_call: -; cdr3_nt: TGTGCCAGCAGCCCAGTTGGGCATCTTAGCTCCTACGAGCAGTACTTC; cdr3_aa: CASSPVGHLSSYEQYF
j_call: TRBJ1-2; v_call: TRBV11-2; clone_size: -; d_call: -; cdr3_nt: TGTGCCAGCAGCTTCATGGCGGGGACGGGCTATGGCTACACCTTC; cdr3_aa: CASSFMAGTGYGYTF
j_call: TRBJ1-6; v_call: TRBV6-5; clone_size: many; d_call: -; cdr3_nt: TGTGCCAGCCGCTTGGGGAATGGTAATTCACCCCTCCACTTT; cdr3_aa: CASRLGNGNSPLHF
j_call: TRBJ2-5; v_call: TRBV7-9; clone_size: many; d_call: TRBD2; cdr3_nt: TGTGCCAGCAGCTTCCCTAGCGGGGGCTGGGAAGAGACCCAGTACTTC; cdr3_aa: CASSFPSGGWEETQYF
j_call: TRBJ2-7; v_call: TRBV10-2; clone_size: many; d_call: TRBD2; cdr3_nt: TGCGCCAGCAGTGAGTCGGCTAGCGGGGGGGGCGAGCAGTACTTC; cdr3_aa: CASSESASGGGEQYF
j_call: TRBJ1-1; v_call: TRBV10-3; clone_size: -; d_call: -; cdr3_nt: TGTGCCGTCCAACAGGGTCGGGAGGACACTGAAGCTTTCTTT; cdr3_aa: CAVQQGREDTEAFF
j_call: TRBJ2-7; v_call: TRBV5-1; clone_size: -; d_call: TRBD2; cdr3_nt: TGCGCCAGCAGCGAGGGACTAGCGGGAGCAAGCGAGCAGTACTTC; cdr3_aa: CASSEGLAGASEQYF
j_call: TRBJ2-6; v_call: TRBV4-3; clone_size: few; d_call: -; cdr3_nt: TGCGCCAGCAGCCAAGATGTCCCAGGGCGCCTCTCTGGGGCCAACGTCCTGACTTTC; cdr3_aa: CASSQDVPGRLSGANVLTF
j_call: TRBJ2-2; v_call: TRBV20-1; clone_size: -; d_call: TRBD1; cdr3_nt: TGCAGTGCCCAGAGAGGATGGGACAGGGAAGTATATACCGGGGAGCTGTTTTTT; cdr3_aa: CSAQRGWDREVYTGELFF
j_call: TRBJ1-4; v_call: TRBV7-9; clone_size: many; d_call: TRBD1; cdr3_nt: TGTGCCAGCAGCCCGGGACAGGGAACGGCGACTAATGAAAAACTGTTTTTT; cdr3_aa: CASSPGQGTATNEKLFF
j_call: TRBJ2-5; v_call: TRBV7-2; clone_size: many; d_call: TRBD1; cdr3_nt: TGTGCCAGCGGCAAGACAGGGTTGGGGTTGGAGACCCAGTACTTC; cdr3_aa: CASGKTGLGLETQYF
j_call: TRBJ2-2; v_call: TRBV7-8; clone_size: few; d_call: TRBD2; cdr3_nt: TGTGCCAGCAGCCCTCCGGGGGGTCGGGCCGGGGAGCTGTTTTTT; cdr3_aa: CASSPPGGRAGELFF
j_call: TRBJ2-2; v_call: TRBV11-1; clone_size: many; d_call: -; cdr3_nt: TGTGCCAGCAGCGCTGCCGTAAATGGGGGACTCGGGGAGCTGTTTTTT; cdr3_aa: CASSAAVNGGLGELFF
j_call: TRBJ1-1; v_call: TRBV11-3; clone_size: once; d_call: -; cdr3_nt: TGTGCCAGCAGCTTAGGTCCTATCTCTGAAGCTTTCTTT; cdr3_aa: CASSLGPISEAFF
j_call: TRBJ2-5; v_call: TRBV20-1; clone_size: many; d_call: TRBD2; cdr3_nt: TGCAGTGCTACCCCACAATTCAGCGGGAGATACCGGGAGACCCAGTACTTC; cdr3_aa: CSATPQFSGRYRETQYF
j_call: TRBJ1-3; v_call: TRBV7-8; clone_size: many; d_call: TRBD1; cdr3_nt: TGTGCCAGCAGCTTAGGGGCGGGACAGGGAGGAAACACCATATATTTT; cdr3_aa: CASSLGAGQGGNTIYF
j_call: TRBJ1-2; v_call: TRBV10-2; clone_size: -; d_call: -; cdr3_nt: TGCGCCAGCAGTGAGCCGGACACGGGCTTCCATGGCTACACCTTC; cdr3_aa: CASSEPDTGFHGYTF
j_call: TRBJ2-7; v_call: TRBV10-3; clone_size: few; d_call: -; cdr3_nt: TGTGCCATCAGTGCTGCCCGGCACGAGCAGTACTTC; cdr3_aa: CAISAARHEQYF
j_call: TRBJ1-5; v_call: TRBV10-2; clone_size: -; d_call: -; cdr3_nt: TGTGCCAGCTACGGTGGGGGAAGGGGCCCCGAAGGCAATCAGCCCCAGCATTTT; cdr3_aa: CASYGGGRGPEGNQPQHF
j_call: TRBJ2-5; v_call: TRBV28; clone_size: -; d_call: -; cdr3_nt: TGTGCCAGCAGTCAACACGGCCTCCAAGAGACCCAGTACTTC; cdr3_aa: CASSQHGLQETQYF
j_call: TRBJ1-6; v_call: TRBV4-3; clone_size: few; d_call: TRBD1; cdr3_nt: TGCGCCAGCAGCCAACTAGGACAGGCTGATTCACCCCTCCACTTT; cdr3_aa: CASSQLGQADSPLHF
j_call: TRBJ1-4; v_call: TRBV7-9; clone_size: -; d_call: -; cdr3_nt: TGTGCCAGCAGCGCTGGACATGTTAATGAAAAACTGTTTTTT; cdr3_aa: CASSAGHVNEKLFF
j_call: TRBJ1-6; v_call: TRBV25-1; clone_size: -; d_call: -; cdr3_nt: TGTGCCAGCAGTGAACCGACGGGCAGAGATTCACCCCTCCACTTT; cdr3_aa: CASSEPTGRDSPLHF
j_call: TRBJ2-7; v_call: TRBV20-1; clone_size: many; d_call: TRBD1; cdr3_nt: TGCAGTGCTAGACGGACAGGGAACACCTACGAGCAGTACTTC; cdr3_aa: CSARRTGNTYEQYF
j_call: TRBJ2-5; v_call: TRBV29-1; clone_size: many; d_call: TRBD1; cdr3_nt: TGCAGCGTCCCCGGGAACAGGGGACCCATCCAAGAGACCCAGTACTTC; cdr3_aa: CSVPGNRGPIQETQYF
j_call: TRBJ2-2; v_call: TRBV5-1; clone_size: -; d_call: TRBD1; cdr3_nt: TGCGCCAGCAGCTTGAAACCGGGACAGGGACTCACCGGGGAGCTGTTTTTT; cdr3_aa: CASSLKPGQGLTGELFF
j_call: TRBJ1-5; v_call: TRBV30; clone_size: -; d_call: -; cdr3_nt: TGTGCCTGGAGTGTCTCAGGGGATCAGCCCCAGCATTTT; cdr3_aa: CAWSVSGDQPQHF
j_call: TRBJ1-4; v_call: TRBV12-3/TRBV12-4; clone_size: few; d_call: -; cdr3_nt: TGTGCCAGCAGTTTATCCGCATCAACTAATGAAAAACTGTTTTTT; cdr3_aa: CASSLSASTNEKLFF